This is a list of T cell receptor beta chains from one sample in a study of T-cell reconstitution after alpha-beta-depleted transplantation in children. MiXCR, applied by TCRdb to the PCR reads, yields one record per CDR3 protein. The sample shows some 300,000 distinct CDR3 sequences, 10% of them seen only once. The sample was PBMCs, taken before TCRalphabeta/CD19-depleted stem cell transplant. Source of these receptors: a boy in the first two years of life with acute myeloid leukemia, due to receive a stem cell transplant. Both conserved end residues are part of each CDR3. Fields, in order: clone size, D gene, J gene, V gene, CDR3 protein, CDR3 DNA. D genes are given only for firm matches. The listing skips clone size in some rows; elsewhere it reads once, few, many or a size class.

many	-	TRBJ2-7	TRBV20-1	CSALLREQYF	TGCAGTGCCCTCCTTAGAGAGCAGTACTTC
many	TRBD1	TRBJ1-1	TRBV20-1	CSASGTAPEGGF	TGCAGTGCTAGCGGGACAGCGCCTGAAGGGGGCTTT
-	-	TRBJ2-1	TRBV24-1	CATSGATSLYGEQFF	TGTGCCACCAGTGGGGCTACTAGCCTCTACGGTGAGCAGTTCTTC
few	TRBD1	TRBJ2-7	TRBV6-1	CASSTSPGQGGRGLYEQYF	TGTGCCAGCAGCACCTCTCCGGGACAGGGCGGGAGAGGCCTCTACGAGCAGTACTTC
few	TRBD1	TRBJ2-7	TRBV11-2	CASSLGDRAEQYF	TGTGCCAGCAGCTTAGGGGACAGGGCCGAGCAGTACTTC
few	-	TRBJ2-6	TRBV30	CAWRGGTDLSGANVLTF	TGTGCCTGGAGAGGAGGGACCGACCTTTCTGGGGCCAACGTCCTGACTTTC
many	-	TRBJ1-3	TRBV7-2	CASSPFRDNGNTIYF	TGTGCCAGCAGCCCGTTCCGGGACAACGGAAACACCATATATTTT
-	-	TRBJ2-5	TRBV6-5	CASSIQFQETQYF	TGTGCCAGCAGTATACAGTTCCAAGAGACCCAGTACTTC
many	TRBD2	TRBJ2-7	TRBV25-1	CASSAPGGRLGEQYF	TGTGCCAGCAGTGCCCCGGGAGGGCGTCTAGGCGAGCAGTACTTC
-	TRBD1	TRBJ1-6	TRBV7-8	CASSLVGRGNNSPLHF	TGTGCCAGCAGCTTAGTCGGCAGGGGGAATAATTCACCCCTCCACTTT
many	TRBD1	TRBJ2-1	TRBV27	CASSLSRTGGKGNEQFF	TGTGCCAGCAGTTTATCACGGACAGGGGGAAAGGGCAATGAGCAGTTCTTC
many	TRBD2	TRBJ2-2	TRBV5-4	CASSSSGRGTGELFF	TGTGCCAGCAGCTCAAGCGGGAGAGGTACCGGGGAGCTGTTTTTT
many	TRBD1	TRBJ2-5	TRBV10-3	CAISEDRGETQYF	TGTGCCATCAGTGAAGACAGGGGAGAGACCCAGTACTTC
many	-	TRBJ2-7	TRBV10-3	CAIRPSVPYYEQYF	TGTGCCATCAGGCCTAGCGTCCCTTACTACGAGCAGTACTTC
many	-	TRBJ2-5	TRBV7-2	CASSFRTSQETQYF	TGTGCCAGCAGCTTCAGGACCTCCCAAGAGACCCAGTACTTC
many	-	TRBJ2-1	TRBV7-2	CASSLARGSGYNEQFF	TGTGCCAGCAGCTTAGCGAGGGGAAGCGGCTACAATGAGCAGTTCTTC
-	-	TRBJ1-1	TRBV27	CASSPPPRVNTEAFF	TGTGCCAGCAGTCCCCCCCCGCGGGTAAACACTGAAGCTTTCTTT
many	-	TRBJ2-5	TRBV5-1	CASSIQPQETQYF	TGCGCCAGCAGCATACAGCCTCAAGAGACCCAGTACTTC
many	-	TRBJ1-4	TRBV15	CATSRSRVTNEKLFF	TGTGCCACCAGCAGGTCCAGGGTAACTAATGAAAAACTGTTTTTT
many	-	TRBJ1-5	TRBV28	CASSRPNGPQHF	TGTGCCAGCAGTCGCCCCAATGGGCCCCAGCATTTT
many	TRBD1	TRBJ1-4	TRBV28	CASRDSNEKLFF	TGTGCCAGCCGGGACAGTAATGAAAAACTGTTTTTT
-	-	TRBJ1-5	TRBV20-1	CSARGGHAGQPQHF	TGCAGTGCTAGAGGAGGACACGCAGGTCAGCCCCAGCATTTT
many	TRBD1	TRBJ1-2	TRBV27	CASSYRGREGYTF	TGTGCCAGCAGCTACAGGGGGCGCGAAGGCTACACCTTC
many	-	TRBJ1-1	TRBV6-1	CASSVVLNTEAFF	TGTGCCAGCAGTGTCGTCCTGAACACTGAAGCTTTCTTT
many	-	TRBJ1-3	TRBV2	CASSGARSGNTIYF	TGTGCCAGCAGTGGGGCCCGCTCTGGAAACACCATATATTTT
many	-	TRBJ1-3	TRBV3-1	CASSQSLNTIYF	TGTGCCAGCAGCCAAAGTCTAAACACCATATATTTT
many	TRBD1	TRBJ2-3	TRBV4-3	CASSHYRGQDTQYF	TGCGCCAGCAGCCATTACAGGGGGCAAGATACGCAGTATTTT
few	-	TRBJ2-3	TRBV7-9	CASSRRQPLSTDTQYF	TGTGCCAGCAGCCGCCGACAGCCTCTCAGCACAGATACGCAGTATTTT
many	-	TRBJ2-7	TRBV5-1	CASRGALGEQYF	TGCGCCAGCAGAGGGGCCCTCGGCGAGCAGTACTTC
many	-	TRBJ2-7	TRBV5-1	CASSWGDFSYEQYF	TGCGCCAGCAGCTGGGGGGACTTTTCCTACGAGCAGTACTTC
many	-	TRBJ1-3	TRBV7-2	CASSLRMVDRGNTIYF	TGTGCCAGCAGCTTAAGAATGGTTGACCGGGGAAACACCATATATTTT
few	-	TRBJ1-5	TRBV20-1	CSAIRAPDNQPQHF	TGCAGTGCCATCCGGGCTCCCGACAATCAGCCCCAGCATTTT
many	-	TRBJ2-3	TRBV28	CASSQQATPHTQYF	TGTGCCAGCAGTCAGCAAGCCACCCCGCATACGCAGTATTTT
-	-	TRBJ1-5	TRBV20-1	CSARKGQGHQPQHF	TGCAGTGCTAGAAAGGGTCAGGGCCATCAGCCCCAGCATTTT
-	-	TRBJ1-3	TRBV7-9	CASSVQRPSSATIYF	TGTGCCAGCAGCGTTCAACGCCCCAGCTCAGCCACCATATATTTT
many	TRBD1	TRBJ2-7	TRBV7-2	CASSLAGQGAYEQYF	TGTGCCAGCAGCTTAGCTGGACAGGGGGCCTACGAGCAGTACTTC
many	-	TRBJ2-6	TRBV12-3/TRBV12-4	CASTASGANVLTF	TGTGCCAGTACAGCCTCTGGGGCCAACGTCCTGACTTTC
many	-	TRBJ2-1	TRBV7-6	CASSLAMGLQFF	TGTGCCAGCAGCTTAGCTATGGGCCTCCAGTTCTTC
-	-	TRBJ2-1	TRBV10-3	CAISESRSSDPYNEQFF	TGTGCCATCAGTGAGTCGAGGTCTAGCGATCCCTACAATGAGCAGTTCTTC
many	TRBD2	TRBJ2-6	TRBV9	CASSVGISGGPSGANVLTF	TGTGCCAGCAGCGTAGGAATTAGCGGGGGCCCCTCTGGGGCCAACGTCCTGACTTTC
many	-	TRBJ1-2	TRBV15	CATSRDLGYTF	TGTGCCACCAGCAGAGATCTTGGCTACACCTTC
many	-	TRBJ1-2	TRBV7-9	CASSLASDEGYTF	TGTGCCAGCAGCTTAGCATCGGATGAGGGCTACACCTTC
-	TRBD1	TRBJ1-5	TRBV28	CASSSIDRAGNQPQHF	TGTGCCAGCAGTTCTATTGACAGGGCGGGCAATCAGCCCCAGCATTTT
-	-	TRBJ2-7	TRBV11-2	CASSRGLNSYEQYF	TGTGCCAGCAGCCGAGGACTAAACTCCTACGAGCAGTACTTC
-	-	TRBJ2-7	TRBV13	CASSLAGYRYEQYF	TGTGCCAGCAGCTTAGCGGGGTACCGCTACGAGCAGTACTTC
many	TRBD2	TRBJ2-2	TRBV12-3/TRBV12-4	CASSLLPAGNTGELFF	TGTGCCAGCAGTTTACTTCCAGCGGGGAATACCGGGGAGCTGTTTTTT
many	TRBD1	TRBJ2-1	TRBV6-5	CASSYEGQSSYNEQFF	TGTGCCAGCAGTTACGAGGGACAGAGCTCCTACAATGAGCAGTTCTTC
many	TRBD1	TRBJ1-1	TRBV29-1	CSVEATGGTEAFF	TGCAGCGTTGAAGCAACAGGGGGCACTGAAGCTTTCTTT
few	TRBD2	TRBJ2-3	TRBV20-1	CSARDVSGITDTQYF	TGCAGTGCTAGAGATGTAAGCGGGATCACAGATACGCAGTATTTT
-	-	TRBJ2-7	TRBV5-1	CASSSPSGTLRYEQYF	TGCGCCAGCAGCTCTCCCTCCGGGACTTTAAGGTACGAGCAGTACTTC
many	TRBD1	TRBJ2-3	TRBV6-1	CASTIHRGVTDTQYF	TGTGCCAGCACCATTCACAGGGGGGTTACAGATACGCAGTATTTT
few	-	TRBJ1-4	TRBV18	CASSPRQAAGEKLFF	TGTGCCAGCTCACCACGCCAGGCAGCAGGTGAAAAACTGTTTTTT
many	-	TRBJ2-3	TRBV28	CASAPNLGLGTDTQYF	TGTGCCAGCGCCCCAAACCTCGGACTGGGCACAGATACGCAGTATTTT